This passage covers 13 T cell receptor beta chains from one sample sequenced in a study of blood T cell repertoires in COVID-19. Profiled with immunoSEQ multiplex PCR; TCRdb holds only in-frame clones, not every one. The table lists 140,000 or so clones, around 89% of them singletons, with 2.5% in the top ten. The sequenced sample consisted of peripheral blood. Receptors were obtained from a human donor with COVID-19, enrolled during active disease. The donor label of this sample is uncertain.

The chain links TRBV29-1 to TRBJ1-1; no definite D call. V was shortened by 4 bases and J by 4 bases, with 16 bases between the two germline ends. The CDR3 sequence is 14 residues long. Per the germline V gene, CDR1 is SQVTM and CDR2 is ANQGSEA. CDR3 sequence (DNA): TGCAGCGTTGGGTCCACACTCGGAGGCACTGAAGCTTTCTTT. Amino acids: CSVGSTLGGTEAFF.

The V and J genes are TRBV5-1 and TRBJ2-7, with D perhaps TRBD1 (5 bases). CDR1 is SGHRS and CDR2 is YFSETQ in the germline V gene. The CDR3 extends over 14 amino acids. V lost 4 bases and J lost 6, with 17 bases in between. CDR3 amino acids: CASSPGHGVTEQYF. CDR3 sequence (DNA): TGCGCCAGCAGCCCCGGACACGGAGTAACCGAGCAGTACTTC. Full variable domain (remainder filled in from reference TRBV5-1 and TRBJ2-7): KAGVTQTPRYLIKTRGQQVTLSCSPISGHRSVSWYQQTPGQGLQFLFEYFSETQRNKGNFPGRFSGRQFSNSRSEMNVSTLELGDSALYLCASSPGHGVTEQYFGPGTRLTVT.

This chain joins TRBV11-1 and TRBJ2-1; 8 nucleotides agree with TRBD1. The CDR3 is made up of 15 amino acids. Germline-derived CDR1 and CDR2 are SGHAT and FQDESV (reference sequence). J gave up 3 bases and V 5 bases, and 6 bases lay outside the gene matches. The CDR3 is CASSPAGQDYNEQFF. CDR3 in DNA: TGTGCCAGCAGCCCCGCGGGACAGGACTACAATGAGCAGTTCTTC.

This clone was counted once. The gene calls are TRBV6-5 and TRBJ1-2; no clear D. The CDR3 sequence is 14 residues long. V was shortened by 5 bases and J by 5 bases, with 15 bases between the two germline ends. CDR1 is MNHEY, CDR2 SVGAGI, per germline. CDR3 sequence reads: CASSKTGGDYGYTF. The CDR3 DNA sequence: TGTGCCAGCAGTAAAACGGGTGGAGATTATGGCTACACCTTC.

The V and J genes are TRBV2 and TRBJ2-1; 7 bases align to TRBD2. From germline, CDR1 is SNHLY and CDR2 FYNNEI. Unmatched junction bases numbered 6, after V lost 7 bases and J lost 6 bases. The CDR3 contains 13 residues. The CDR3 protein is CASKVGGANEQFF. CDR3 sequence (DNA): TGTGCCAGCAAGGTGGGAGGGGCCAATGAGCAGTTCTTC.

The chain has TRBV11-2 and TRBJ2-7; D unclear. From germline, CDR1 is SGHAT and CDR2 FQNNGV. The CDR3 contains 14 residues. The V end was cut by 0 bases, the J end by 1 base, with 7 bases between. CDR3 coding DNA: TGTGCCAGCAGCTTAGATCCTTTATCCTACGAGCAGTACTTC. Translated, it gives CASSLDPLSYEQYF. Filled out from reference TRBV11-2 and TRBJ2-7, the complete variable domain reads EAGVAQSPRYKIIEKRQSVAFWCNPISGHATLYWYQQILGQGPKLLIQFQNNGVVDDSQLPKDRFSAERLKGVDSTLKIQPAKLEDSAVYLCASSLDPLSYEQYFGPGTRLTVT.

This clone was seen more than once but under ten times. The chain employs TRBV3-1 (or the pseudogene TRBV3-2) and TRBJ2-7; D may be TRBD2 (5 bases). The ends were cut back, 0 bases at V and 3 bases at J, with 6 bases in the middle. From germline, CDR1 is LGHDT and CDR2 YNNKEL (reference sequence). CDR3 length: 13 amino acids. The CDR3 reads CASSQDRGYEQYF. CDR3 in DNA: TGTGCCAGCAGCCAAGATCGGGGCTACGAGCAGTACTTC.

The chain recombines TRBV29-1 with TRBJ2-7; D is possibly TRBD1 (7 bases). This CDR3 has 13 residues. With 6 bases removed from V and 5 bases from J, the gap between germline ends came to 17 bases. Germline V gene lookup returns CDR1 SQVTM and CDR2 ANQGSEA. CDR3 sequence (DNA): TGCAGCGTCGTTACAGGGGCGGGAAACGAGCAGTACTTC. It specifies CSVVTGAGNEQYF.

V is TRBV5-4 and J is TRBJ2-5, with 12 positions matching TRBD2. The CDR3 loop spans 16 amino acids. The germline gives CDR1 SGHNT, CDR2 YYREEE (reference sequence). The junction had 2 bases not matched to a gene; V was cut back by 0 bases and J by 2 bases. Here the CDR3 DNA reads TGTGCCAGCAGCTTGGACGGACTAGCGGGGCAAGAGACCCAGTACTTC. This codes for CASSLDGLAGQETQYF.

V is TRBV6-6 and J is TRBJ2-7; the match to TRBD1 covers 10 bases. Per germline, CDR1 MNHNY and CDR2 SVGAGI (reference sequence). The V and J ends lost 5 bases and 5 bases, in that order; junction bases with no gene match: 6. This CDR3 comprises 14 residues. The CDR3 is CASSRRDRGHEQYF. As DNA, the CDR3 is TGTGCCAGCAGTCGCCGGGACAGGGGCCACGAGCAGTACTTC.

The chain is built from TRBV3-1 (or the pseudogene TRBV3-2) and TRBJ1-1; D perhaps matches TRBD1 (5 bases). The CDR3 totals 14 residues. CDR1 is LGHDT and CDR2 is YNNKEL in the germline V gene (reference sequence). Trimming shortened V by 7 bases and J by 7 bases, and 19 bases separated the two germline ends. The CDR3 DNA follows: TGTGCCAGCACCCCCGAGGGGAGGCGCAATGAAGCTTTCTTT. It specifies CASTPEGRRNEAFF.

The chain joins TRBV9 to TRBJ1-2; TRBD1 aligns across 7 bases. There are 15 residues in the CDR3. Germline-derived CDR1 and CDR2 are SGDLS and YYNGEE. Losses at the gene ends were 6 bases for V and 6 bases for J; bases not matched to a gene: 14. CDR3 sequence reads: CASTPHPGQRDGYTF. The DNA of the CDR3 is TGTGCCAGCACCCCCCACCCGGGACAGAGGGATGGCTACACCTTC.

CDR3 bases: TGTGCCTGGAGTGCCCCTTGGGCCACCGGCACAGATACGCAGTATTTT. It is translated as CAWSAPWATGTDTQYF. V is TRBV30 and J is TRBJ2-3; D not resolved. V was shortened by 1 base and J by 1 base, with 15 bases between the two germline ends. The CDR3 has 16 residues. Germline loops: CDR1 GTSNPN, CDR2 SVGIG (reference sequence).